These 14 T cell receptor beta chains share one sample of origin, sequenced in a study of identifying expanded T cells in peripheral blood. Assay: immunoSEQ multiplex PCR; the TCRdb copy retains only in-frame clones and omits some. The data show around 100,000 clones, about 91% seen once. Sequenced input: blood. Source of these receptors: a person aged 18-70 years in good health.

CDR3 bases: TGTGCCAGCAGTTACGGGTTCCAAGAGACCCAGTACTTC. Amino acid sequence: CASSYGFQETQYF. The V and J genes are TRBV6-6 and TRBJ2-5; the D is unclear. V dropped 2 bases and J dropped 1 base, with 5 bases sitting between them. Germline lookup yields CDR1 MNHNY and CDR2 SVGAGI (reference sequence). The CDR3 extends over 13 amino acids.

The genes are TRBV9 and TRBJ2-3; D is possibly TRBD2 (6 bases). The CDR3 extends over 14 amino acids. Germline V gene data show CDR1 as SGDLS and CDR2 as YYNGEE. The ends were cut back, 4 bases at V and 0 bases at J, with 9 bases in the middle. The CDR3 bases are TGTGCCAGCAGCCCCAGCGGGAGCACAGATACGCAGTATTTT. It specifies CASSPSGSTDTQYF.

This clone was seen more than once but under ten times. This sequence joins TRBV30 and TRBJ1-3; 9 positions agree with TRBD1. Per the germline V gene, CDR1 is GTSNPN and CDR2 is SVGIG (reference sequence). The CDR3 extends over 16 amino acids. V was pared by 4 bases and J by 3 bases, with 10 bases of the junction left unmatched. CDR3 nucleotides: TGTGCCTGGAACCGTGGGACAGGGCGAATTGGAAACACCATATATTTT. Residues: CAWNRGTGRIGNTIYF. Filled out from reference TRBV30 and TRBJ1-3, the complete variable domain reads SQTIHQWPATLVQPVGSPLSLECTVEGTSNPNLYWYRQAAGRGLQLLFYSVGIGQISSEVPQNLSASRPQDRQFILSSKKLLLSDSGFYLCAWNRGTGRIGNTIYFGEGSWLTVV.

This clone was seen just once. The rearrangement uses TRBV19 and TRBJ2-2; D ambiguous. CDR3 length: 13 residues. The germline gives CDR1 LNHDA, CDR2 SQIVND (reference sequence). The ends were cut back, 5 bases at V and 3 bases at J, with 7 bases in the middle. The CDR3 DNA reads as TGTGCCAGTAGTCCCCGGGACACCGGGGAGCTGTTTTTT. As protein: CASSPRDTGELFF.

CDR3 bases: TGTGCCAGCAGCGTAGAGGTAGGACAGGGGTTGAATGAGCAGTTCTTC. Protein sequence: CASSVEVGQGLNEQFF. The V call is TRBV9, the J call TRBJ2-1; TRBD1 agrees at 9 bases. This CDR3 spans 16 amino acids. Germline lookup yields CDR1 SGDLS and CDR2 YYNGEE. Trimming removed 0 bases from V and 7 bases from J; junction bases left unmatched: 8.

This sequence joins TRBV2 and TRBJ1-4; 9 bases align to TRBD1. Looked up from germline, CDR1 is SNHLY and CDR2 is FYNNEI. The CDR3 consists of 18 residues. With V trimmed by 7 bases and J by 2 bases, 14 bases remained unmatched. CDR3 DNA sequence: TGTGCCAGCATAGGCCCGCTCGGACAGGGGAGGACTAATGAAAAACTGTTTTTT. This sequence encodes CASIGPLGQGRTNEKLFF. Full variable domain (rest looked up from reference TRBV2 and TRBJ1-4): EPEVTQTPSHQVTQMGQEVILRCVPISNHLYFYWYRQILGQKVEFLVSFYNNEISEKSEIFDDQFSVERPDGSNFTLKIRSTKLEDSAMYFCASIGPLGQGRTNEKLFFGSGTQLSVL.

This clone was observed a single time. V and J are TRBV7-3 and TRBJ2-1, with 7 bases matching TRBD2. Germline CDR1 reads SGHTA; CDR2 reads FQGTGA. After removal of 1 base from V and 4 bases from J, the junction contained 7 bases not matched to a gene. The CDR3 is 16 amino acids. The CDR3: CASSLMGASGYNEQFF. For the CDR3, the DNA is TGTGCCAGCAGCTTAATGGGTGCTAGCGGATACAATGAGCAGTTCTTC.

This clone was counted once. The chain employs TRBV9 and TRBJ2-7; D possibly corresponds to TRBD2 (5 bases). Trimming removed 3 bases from V and 0 bases from J, with 7 bases in between. This CDR3 spans 13 amino acids. Germline V gene data show CDR1 as SGDLS and CDR2 as YYNGEE. This CDR3 reads CASSGGNSYEQYF. The CDR3 DNA is TGTGCCAGCAGCGGAGGGAACTCCTACGAGCAGTACTTC.

The gene calls are TRBV7-2 and TRBJ2-7; D is perhaps TRBD1 (6 bases). Germline CDR1 SGHTA, CDR2 FQGNSA. The V and J ends lost 5 bases and 4 bases respectively, with 15 bases between them. The CDR3 totals 14 residues. The CDR3 region has the DNA TGTGCCAGCAGCACCGACCGGGACATATACGAGCAGTACTTC. Translating it yields CASSTDRDIYEQYF.

V and J are TRBV4-1 and TRBJ1-1, with D tentatively TRBD1 (6 bases). The CDR3 loop spans 17 amino acids. Germline CDR1 is MGHRA and CDR2 is YSYEKL. Trimming cost V 4 bases and J 0 bases, with 18 bases left between them. This chain's CDR3 is CASSRQGQGRMNTEAFF. The CDR3, as DNA: TGCGCCAGCAGCCGACAAGGTCAGGGGAGGATGAACACTGAAGCTTTCTTT.

The chain uses TRBV11-2 and TRBJ2-7, with 11 bases identical to TRBD2. CDR1 is SGHAT and CDR2 is FQNNGV in the germline V gene. The V and J ends lost 8 bases and 11 bases, in that order; junction bases with no gene match: 5. The CDR3 consists of 11 residues. The CDR3 nucleotides read TGTGCCAGCCCTAGCGGGAGGTGGAAGTACTTC. Protein sequence: CASPSGRWKYF.

This chain joins TRBV9 and TRBJ2-5; possibly TRBD2 for D (5 bases). The CDR3 has 13 residues. CDR1 is SGDLS and CDR2 is YYNGEE in the germline V gene. V lost 2 bases, J lost 2 bases, and 7 bases lay in between. The CDR3 protein is CASSVGRQETQYF. CDR3 bases: TGTGCCAGCAGCGTTGGGAGACAAGAGACCCAGTACTTC.

This clone was observed at least ten times. The chain links TRBV7-9 to TRBJ1-1, with unresolved D. The CDR3 contains 13 residues. CDR1 and CDR2 from the germline V gene are SEHNR and FQNEAQ (reference sequence). Trimming pared 0 bases from V and 6 bases from J, leaving 8 bases between. The CDR3, as DNA: TGTGCCAGCAGCTTAGCGCTGTGGGCTGAAGCTTTCTTT. This gives the protein CASSLALWAEAFF.

CDR3 sequence: CASRDRGLETQYF. DNA for the CDR3: TGTGCCAGTAGGGACAGGGGCCTGGAGACCCAGTACTTC. The J gene is TRBJ2-5, the V gene TRBV6-1; TRBD1 aligns across 10 bases. The CDR3 has 13 residues. Trimming cost V 9 bases and J 5 bases; bases outside gene matches: 6. Germline CDR1 is MNHNS and CDR2 is SASEGT.